Below, 8 T cell receptor beta chains from the same sample are listed, as sequenced in a study of blood T cell repertoires in COVID-19. The repertoire was sequenced with immunoSEQ multiplex PCR; TCRdb's copy has only in-frame clones and lacks some. Of 150,000 to 200,000 clones listed, more than 75% are singletons. Sample: peripheral blood. The receptors derive from a person aged 65 to 85 with COVID-19, enrolled during active disease.

This chain links TRBV29-1 with TRBJ1-6; 9 bases fit TRBD1. Germline trimming cut 8 bases from V and 6 bases from J; bases unmatched to any gene: 8. The CDR3 runs to 14 residues. The germline V gene encodes CDR1 SQVTM and CDR2 ANQGSEA. The CDR3 spells CSFGSGQGNSPLHF. The DNA for the CDR3 is TGCAGCTTTGGGTCGGGACAGGGTAATTCACCCCTCCACTTT.

The genes are TRBV7-9 and TRBJ1-5; D not resolved. CDR1 and CDR2 (germline): SEHNR, FQNEAQ (reference sequence). The CDR3 runs 15 residues. V lost 5 bases and J 8 bases, leaving 19 bases between the germline ends. In DNA form, the CDR3 reads TGTGCCAGCAGCCCGAATCGTGTGGGCGTTGAGCCCCAGCATTTT. This encodes CASSPNRVGVEPQHF.

CDR3 region: CASRTLMDRLFF. Written as DNA, the CDR3 is TGTGCCAGCAGGACGTTGATGGACAGATTGTTTTTT. The chain carries TRBV28 and TRBJ1-4, with a tentative D call TRBD1 (6 bases). V was shortened by 6 bases and J by 15 bases, with 17 bases between the two germline ends. The CDR3 spans 12 residues. Per germline, CDR1 MDHEN and CDR2 SYDVKM. Complete variable domain (other parts from reference TRBV28 and TRBJ1-4): DVKVTQSSRYLVKRTGEKVFLECVQDMDHENMFWYRQDPGLGLRLIYFSYDVKMKEKGDIPEGYSVSREKKERFSLILESASTNQTSMYLCASRTLMDRLFFGSGTQLSVL.

V and J are TRBV3-1 (or the pseudogene TRBV3-2) and TRBJ1-1; possible D gene TRBD1, 6 bases. Trimming removed 2 bases from V and 8 bases from J, with 12 bases in between. The germline gives CDR1 LGHDT, CDR2 YNNKEL (reference sequence). The CDR3 has 13 residues. The CDR3 reads CASSQRRQGEAFF. The CDR3 DNA follows: TGTGCCAGCAGCCAACGGAGGCAGGGGGAAGCTTTCTTT.

The chain joins TRBV19 to TRBJ1-5, with 9 bases lining up with TRBD1. Per germline, CDR1 LNHDA and CDR2 SQIVND (reference sequence). V gave up 10 bases and J gave up 2 bases; unmatched junction bases: 9. This CDR3 contains 15 residues. CDR3 amino acids: CAIRTGEGGNQPQHF. DNA for the CDR3: TGTGCCATTCGGACAGGGGAAGGAGGCAATCAGCCCCAGCATTTT.

The CDR3 loop is CASSEAGGPGETQYF. The CDR3 region has the DNA TGTGCCAGCAGTGAGGCGGGGGGGCCAGGAGAGACCCAGTACTTC. The V gene is TRBV2, the J gene TRBJ2-5; 9 nucleotides align to TRBD2. Germline assignment: CDR1 SNHLY and CDR2 FYNNEI. The CDR3 is 15 amino acids. V dropped 3 bases and J dropped 4; count of bases not matched to a gene: 6.

This clone came up a few times. CDR3 sequence reads: CASNGGGAGPSGANVLTF. The CDR3 DNA is TGTGCCAGCAACGGCGGGGGGGCTGGACCTTCTGGGGCCAACGTCCTGACTTTC. The chain combines TRBV5-4 with TRBJ2-6, with 9 bases lining up with TRBD2. Germline V CDR1 and CDR2: SGHNT, YYREEE (reference sequence). V shed 6 bases and J 1 base; nucleotides not matched to a gene: 11. This CDR3 is 18 amino acids long.

The rearrangement uses TRBV5-1 and TRBJ1-4; D gene ambiguous. This CDR3 comprises 15 residues. Looked up from germline, CDR1 is SGHRS and CDR2 is YFSETQ. Trimming shortened V by 3 bases and J by 8 bases, and 17 bases separated the two germline ends. The CDR3: CASSYGNVAGEKLFF. As DNA, the CDR3 is TGCGCCAGCAGCTATGGCAATGTGGCAGGAGAAAAACTGTTTTTT.